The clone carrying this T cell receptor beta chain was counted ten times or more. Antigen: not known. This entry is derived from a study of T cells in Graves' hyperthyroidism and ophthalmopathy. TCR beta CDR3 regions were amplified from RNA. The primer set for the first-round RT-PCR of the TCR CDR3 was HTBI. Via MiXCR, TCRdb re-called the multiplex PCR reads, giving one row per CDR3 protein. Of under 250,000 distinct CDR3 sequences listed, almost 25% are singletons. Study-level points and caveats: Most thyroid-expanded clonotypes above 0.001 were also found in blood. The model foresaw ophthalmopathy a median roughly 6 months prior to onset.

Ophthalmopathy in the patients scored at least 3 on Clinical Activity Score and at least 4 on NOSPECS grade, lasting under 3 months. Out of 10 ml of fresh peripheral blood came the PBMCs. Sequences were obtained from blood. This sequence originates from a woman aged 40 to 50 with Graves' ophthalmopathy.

The CDR3 region has the DNA TGTGCCACCACTGGCTCTTGGGGCTATGGCTACACCTTC. Its translation is CATTGSWGYGYTF. The chain is built from TRBV28 and TRBJ1-2; D ambiguous. The CDR3 consists of 13 residues. Germline loops: CDR1 MDHEN, CDR2 SYDVKM. V was shortened by 10 bases and J by 4 bases, with 16 bases between the two germline ends.